This T cell receptor (beta chain) was found in a study of cytomegalovirus exposure and HLA in healthy donors. Whole-study findings and limits: Sequencing depth roughly uniform across donors was assumed in presence/absence analyses. Previously analyzed data showed that most TCR beta V segments were productive at a frequency of about 90% or about 30%.

Use of 60 Vbeta and 13 Jbeta primers characterized the PCR. Profiling relied on immunoSEQ multiplex PCR, and the TCRdb table lists in-frame clones only, not all of them. The sample consists of about 120,000 clones, approximately 78% of them appearing once. In the case of this clone: Its specificity is unknown.

Germline V lookup: CDR1 SGHDN, CDR2 FVKESK. The CDR3 length is 15 residues. Trimming cost V 1 base and J 4 bases; bases outside gene matches: 2. The chain recombines TRBV14 with TRBJ1-4, with 8 bases aligning to TRBD1. The sample was PBMCs. The TCR sequence derives from a man aged 40-50 years in good health and CMV-seronegative. Here the CDR3 reads CASSQGTGFNEKLFF. CDR3 coding DNA: TGTGCCAGCAGCCAAGGGACAGGGTTTAATGAAAAACTGTTTTTT. Based on the CDR3 plus reference TRBV14 and TRBJ1-4, the full variable domain is EAGVTQFPSHSVIEKGQTVTLRCDPISGHDNLYWYRRVMGKEIKFLLHFVKESKQDESGMPNNRFLAERTGGTYSTLKVQPAELEDSGVYFCASSQGTGFNEKLFFGSGTQLSVL.